A selection of T cell receptor beta chains follows, all from one sample in a study of CD8 T cells in Susac syndrome. Each CDR3 protein gets one entry after TCRdb re-called the immunoSEQ multiplex PCR reads with MiXCR. Of about 150,000 distinct CDR3 sequences listed, approximately 95% are singletons. Specimen: CD8+ T cells from PBMCs. The receptor source for this set is a human donor with Susac syndrome. CDR3s include the opening cysteine and the closing phenylalanine or tryptophan. D genes are given only for firm matches. Clone size, where shown, is once, few, many, or a class for clones that have expanded.

J | D | V | size | CDR3 | DNA
TRBJ1-1 | - | TRBV11-3 | - | CASSLEGGMNTEAFF | TGTGCCAGCAGCTTAGAAGGGGGGATGAACACTGAAGCTTTCTTT
TRBJ2-1 | - | TRBV4-1 | - | CASSHHYLNEQFF | TGCGCCAGCAGCCATCATTATCTCAATGAGCAGTTCTTC
TRBJ2-2 | TRBD2 | TRBV20-1 | - | CSARIAGSTGELFF | TGCAGTGCTAGAATAGCGGGATCCACCGGGGAGCTGTTTTTT
TRBJ2-6 | - | TRBV20-1 | - | CSARVADSGANVLTF | TGCAGTGCTAGAGTGGCAGACTCTGGGGCCAACGTCCTGACTTTC
TRBJ1-1 | - | TRBV30 | - | CAWMDTEAFF | TGTGCCTGGATGGACACTGAAGCTTTCTTT
TRBJ2-5 | TRBD1 | TRBV7-9 | - | CASSSDRGGQETQYF | TGTGCCAGCAGCTCTGACAGGGGAGGCCAAGAGACCCAGTACTTC
TRBJ2-3 | TRBD2 | TRBV9 | - | CASSDSGTTTDTQYF | TGTGCCAGCAGCGATAGCGGGACCACCACAGATACGCAGTATTTT
TRBJ1-5 | - | TRBV18 | - | CASSPKDRRYSNQPQHF | TGTGCCAGCTCACCAAAGGACAGAAGATATAGCAATCAGCCCCAGCATTTT
TRBJ2-2 | - | TRBV20-1 | - | CSARNTGELFF | TGCAGTGCTCGAAACACCGGGGAGCTGTTTTTT
TRBJ1-2 | - | TRBV7-9 | - | CASSLAVVFPGYTF | TGTGCCAGCAGCTTAGCCGTGGTGTTCCCGGGCTACACCTTC
TRBJ1-5 | - | TRBV29-1 | - | CSVIQEPGQPQHF | TGCAGCGTTATCCAGGAACCGGGGCAGCCCCAGCATTTT
TRBJ2-1 | TRBD2 | TRBV9 | - | CASSVGSSGIHNEQFF | TGTGCCAGCAGCGTAGGTAGTAGCGGGATCCACAATGAGCAGTTCTTC
TRBJ2-1 | TRBD2 | TRBV24-1 | - | CATSDLSLAGVNEQFF | TGTGCCACCAGTGATTTGAGTCTAGCGGGAGTAAATGAGCAGTTCTTC
TRBJ1-1 | - | TRBV6-5 | - | CASIGADNTEAFF | TGTGCCAGCATAGGGGCAGATAACACTGAAGCTTTCTTT
TRBJ2-2 | - | TRBV12-3/TRBV12-4 | - | CASSSSGNTGELFF | TGTGCCAGCAGTTCATCAGGGAACACCGGGGAGCTGTTTTTT
TRBJ2-7 | - | TRBV3-1 | - | CASSQAPLEQYF | TGTGCCAGCAGCCAAGCGCCCCTCGAGCAGTACTTC
TRBJ1-5 | - | TRBV24-1 | - | CATSDLNQPQHF | TGTGCCACCAGTGATTTGAATCAGCCCCAGCATTTT
TRBJ2-3 | - | TRBV30 | - | CAWGLGGFADTQYF | TGTGCCTGGGGCCTAGGGGGATTTGCAGATACGCAGTATTTT
TRBJ2-2 | - | TRBV7-2 | - | CASSLVLGGELFF | TGTGCCAGCAGCTTAGTTTTGGGGGGGGAGCTGTTTTTT
TRBJ2-1 | - | TRBV15 | - | CATSTRDEQFF | TGTGCCACCAGCACCCGCGATGAGCAGTTCTTC
TRBJ2-3 | TRBD2 | TRBV9 | - | CASSVPTSGVTDTQYF | TGTGCCAGCAGCGTCCCGACTAGCGGCGTGACAGATACGCAGTATTTT
TRBJ2-3 | TRBD2 | TRBV3-1 | - | CASSLPQREPRNTQYF | TGTGCCAGCAGCCTTCCCCAGCGGGAGCCCCGTAATACGCAGTATTTT
TRBJ2-2 | - | TRBV11-2 | - | CASSPEGVGNTGELFF | TGTGCCAGCAGCCCAGAGGGGGTTGGGAACACCGGGGAGCTGTTTTTT
TRBJ2-5 | - | TRBV27 | - | CASSPNGQPQETQYF | TGTGCCAGCAGTCCGAACGGGCAGCCTCAAGAGACCCAGTACTTC
TRBJ2-1 | TRBD1 | TRBV6-1 | - | CASKDRGTYNEQFF | TGTGCCAGCAAGGACAGGGGAACCTACAATGAGCAGTTCTTC
TRBJ1-1 | - | TRBV12-3/TRBV12-4 | - | CASSADLTGTPNTEAFF | TGTGCCAGCAGTGCTGACCTAACCGGGACACCAAACACTGAAGCTTTCTTT
TRBJ2-5 | - | TRBV20-1 | - | CSASGLAAETQYF | TGCAGTGCTTCGGGTCTCGCCGCGGAGACCCAGTACTTC
TRBJ2-7 | - | TRBV5-1 | - | CASSSGTPSSYEQYF | TGCGCCAGCAGCTCCGGGACACCGAGCTCCTACGAGCAGTACTTC
TRBJ1-2 | TRBD1 | TRBV27 | - | CASSPGTGFNGYTF | TGTGCCAGCAGTCCGGGGACAGGATTCAATGGCTACACCTTC
TRBJ2-3 | TRBD1 | TRBV12-5 | - | CASGSGTGGTDTQYF | TGTGCTAGTGGATCCGGGACAGGGGGCACAGATACGCAGTATTTT
TRBJ1-4 | TRBD1 | TRBV7-9 | - | CASSSTGGDNEKLFF | TGTGCCAGCAGCTCCACAGGGGGGGATAATGAAAAACTGTTTTTT
TRBJ2-1 | TRBD2 | TRBV13 | - | CASSLLGEGLHEQFF | TGTGCCAGCAGCTTATTGGGGGAGGGCCTCCATGAGCAGTTCTTC
TRBJ1-1 | - | TRBV7-9 | - | CASSFLGGTGTEAFF | TGTGCCAGCAGCTTTTTAGGCGGAACTGGGACTGAAGCTTTCTTT
TRBJ1-2 | - | TRBV7-3 | - | CASSPSTLSTGGGYTF | TGTGCCAGCAGCCCCTCTACTCTTTCGACCGGAGGTGGCTACACCTTC
TRBJ2-1 | TRBD2 | TRBV5-1 | - | CASTSEAGANDEQFF | TGCGCCAGCACCTCGGAAGCGGGAGCGAACGATGAGCAGTTCTTC
TRBJ2-7 | - | TRBV5-6 | - | CASSTARDEQYF | TGTGCCAGCAGCACCGCCCGGGACGAGCAGTACTTC
TRBJ2-3 | - | TRBV5-1 | - | CASSFEPDTQYF | TGCGCCAGCAGCTTTGAACCAGATACGCAGTATTTT
TRBJ2-3 | - | TRBV19 | - | CASSSRVGDTQYF | TGTGCCAGTAGTTCCCGTGTCGGGGATACGCAGTATTTT
TRBJ1-2 | - | TRBV27 | once | CASSPSGAGVYGYTF | TGTGCCAGCTCTCCTTCAGGGGCAGGGGTCTATGGCTACACCTTC
TRBJ1-5 | - | TRBV5-6 | - | CASSLAEQPQHF | TGTGCCAGCAGCTTGGCCGAGCAGCCCCAGCATTTT
TRBJ2-1 | TRBD2 | TRBV27 | - | CASSSGTSGSKDNEQFF | TGTGCCAGCAGTTCCGGGACTAGCGGATCGAAAGACAATGAGCAGTTCTTC
TRBJ2-7 | TRBD2 | TRBV7-6 | once | CASSSGTSGSSANYEQYF | TGTGCCAGCAGCTCTGGGACTAGCGGGAGTTCGGCTAACTACGAGCAGTACTTC
TRBJ2-7 | - | TRBV11-2 | - | CASSSAIHEQYF | TGTGCCAGCAGTTCGGCTATCCACGAGCAGTACTTC
TRBJ2-2 | TRBD1 | TRBV29-1 | - | CSVIGGHGELFF | TGCAGCGTTATAGGGGGCCACGGGGAGCTGTTTTTT
TRBJ2-1 | - | TRBV9 | - | CASSVGRSSYNEQFF | TGTGCCAGCAGCGTAGGCAGGAGTTCCTACAATGAGCAGTTCTTC
TRBJ1-5 | - | TRBV30 | - | CAWSLADQPQHF | TGTGCCTGGAGTCTGGCCGACCAGCCCCAGCATTTT
TRBJ2-7 | - | TRBV14 | few | CASSQVVYEQYF | TGTGCCAGCAGCCAAGTTGTCTACGAGCAGTACTTC
TRBJ2-6 | - | TRBV7-7 | - | CASSSTGYSGANVLTF | TGTGCTAGCAGCTCGACAGGATACTCTGGGGCCAACGTCCTGACTTTC
TRBJ1-1 | - | TRBV20-1 | once | CSAPRVGLNTEAFF | TGCAGTGCCCCCCGGGTGGGGCTGAACACTGAAGCTTTCTTT